This T cell receptor beta chain was identified in a study of CD8 T cells in ankylosing spondylitis. Findings of the study overall: Within matched ankylosing spondylitis synovial fluid, disease-linked clones were reportedly significantly enriched. A motif of several highly homologous TCR beta variants was seen as apparently characteristic of ankylosing spondylitis blood.

This CDR3 contains 14 residues. The ends lost 10 bases at V and 0 bases at J; junction bases unmatched: 6. The germline CDR1 and CDR2 sequences are MNHEY and SMNVEV (reference sequence). By quantitative 5'-RACE with molecular barcodes, the TCR beta libraries were made. MiXCR was run by TCRdb on the 5' RACE reads, yielding one entry per CDR3 protein. The table includes more than 150,000 distinct CDR3 sequences, 9.5% to 15% detected once. As regards this clonotype: Antigen specificity is unknown.

The chain employs TRBV27 and TRBJ1-2; 9 nucleotides match TRBD1. The clonotype comes from a male donor with ankylosing spondylitis or in good health (not recorded which). The specimen was blood, either unsorted or a sorted T cell fraction (not recorded which). The CDR3 DNA sequence: TGTGCCACCGGGACAGGGCTGACTAACTATGGCTACACCTTC. Translating it yields CATGTGLTNYGYTF.